A single T cell receptor (beta chain) is shown here with its context. Method: immunoSEQ multiplex PCR; TCRdb's copy keeps in-frame clones and lacks some. The sample has around 120,000 clones, roughly 89% seen once. The CDR3 is 16 amino acids. The germline gives CDR1 LNHDA, CDR2 SQIVND (reference sequence). The V and J ends lost 1 base and 9 bases, in that order; junction bases with no gene match: 14. This specimen belongs to a study of blood T cell repertoires in COVID-19. The chain is built from TRBV19 and TRBJ1-1; 7 bases match TRBD1. The receptor was isolated from a woman aged 60-70 years with COVID-19, enrolled during active disease. Material for sequencing was peripheral blood. The CDR3: CASSIGERGRLHQAFF. The CDR3 DNA sequence: TGTGCCAGTAGTATAGGTGAGAGGGGGCGCTTACATCAAGCTTTCTTT.